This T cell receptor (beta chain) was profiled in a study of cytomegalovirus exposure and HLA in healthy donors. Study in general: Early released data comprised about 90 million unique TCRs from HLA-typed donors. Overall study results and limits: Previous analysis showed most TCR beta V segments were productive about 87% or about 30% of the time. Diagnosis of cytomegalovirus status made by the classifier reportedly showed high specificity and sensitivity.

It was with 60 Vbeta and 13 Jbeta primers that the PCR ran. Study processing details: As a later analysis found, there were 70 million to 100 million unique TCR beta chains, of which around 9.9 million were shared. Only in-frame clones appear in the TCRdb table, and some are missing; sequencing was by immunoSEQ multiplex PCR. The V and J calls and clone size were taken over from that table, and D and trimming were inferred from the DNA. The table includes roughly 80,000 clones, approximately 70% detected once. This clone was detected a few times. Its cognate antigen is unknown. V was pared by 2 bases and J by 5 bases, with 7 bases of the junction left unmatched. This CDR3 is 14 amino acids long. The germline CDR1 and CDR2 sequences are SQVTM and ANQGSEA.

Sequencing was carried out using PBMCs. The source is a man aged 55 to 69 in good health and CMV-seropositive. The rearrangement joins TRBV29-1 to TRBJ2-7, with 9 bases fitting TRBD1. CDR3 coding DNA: TGCAGCGTTGAATGGGGGGACAGGGCCCACGAGCAGTACTTC. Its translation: CSVEWGDRAHEQYF.